The next 30 T cell receptor beta chains were all read from a single sample in a study of T cell responses to AZD1222 COVID-19 vaccine. The repertoire was sequenced with immunoSEQ multiplex PCR; TCRdb's copy has only in-frame clones and lacks some. The sample gives just under 75,000 clones, roughly 75% of which show up once; around 50% is in the top ten. Sample: peripheral blood, taken 28 days after the second AZD1222 dose. These receptors all come from an adult who received the AZD1222 COVID-19 vaccine.

The chain links TRBV3-1 (or the pseudogene TRBV3-2) to TRBJ2-5, with 9 bases aligning to TRBD1. Germline assignment: CDR1 LGHDT and CDR2 YNNKEL (reference sequence). Trimming took 1 base from V and 4 from J; bases not matched to a gene: 1. The CDR3 length is 14 residues. CDR3: CASSQGGQGETQYF. CDR3 nucleotide sequence: TGTGCCAGCAGCCAAGGGGGACAGGGAGAGACCCAGTACTTC.

The CDR3 bases are TGTGCCAGCAGCGTTCAAGCGGACTCCTACGAGCAGTACTTC. Translation: CASSVQADSYEQYF. The chain links TRBV9 to TRBJ2-7; D might be TRBD2 (5 bases). Trimming left V 2 bases short and J 0 bases short, with 9 bases between. CDR1 and CDR2 (germline): SGDLS, YYNGEE. The CDR3 covers 14 residues.

The chain carries TRBV3-1 (or the pseudogene TRBV3-2) and TRBJ2-7; D is unclear. The CDR3 spans 14 residues. V was trimmed by 0 bases and J by 3 bases, leaving 9 bases between them. Germline V gene data show CDR1 as LGHDT and CDR2 as YNNKEL (reference sequence). The CDR3 loop is CASSQDETIYEQYF. The CDR3 nucleotides read TGTGCCAGCAGCCAAGATGAGACAATCTACGAGCAGTACTTC.

Written as DNA, the CDR3 is TGTGCCAGCTCACCCCCGGGGTTAGCCAACAATGAGCAGTTCTTC. Its protein product is CASSPPGLANNEQFF. The chain has TRBV28 and TRBJ2-1; a possible D gene is TRBD2 (5 bases). The length of the CDR3 is 15 residues. Trimming pared 8 bases from V and 5 bases from J, leaving 19 bases between. Per germline, CDR1 MDHEN and CDR2 SYDVKM.

The rearrangement joins TRBV4-2 to TRBJ2-1; D is undetermined. CDR3 length: 13 residues. V shed 0 bases and J shed 14 bases, with 14 bases lying between them. Germline CDR1 reads LGHNA; CDR2 reads YNFKEQ. CDR3 region: CASSQDPDRTKFF. CDR3 sequence (DNA): TGTGCCAGCAGCCAAGATCCCGATCGTACCAAGTTCTTC.

There are a few counts of this clone. This chain connects TRBV11-2 to TRBJ2-2; D is unresolved. Germline assignment: CDR1 SGHAT and CDR2 FQNNGV. The V end was cut by 8 bases, the J end by 3 bases, with 13 bases between. The CDR3 consists of 14 residues. The chain's CDR3 is CASHLPGYTGELFF. In DNA form, the CDR3 reads TGTGCCAGCCACCTCCCTGGATACACCGGGGAGCTGTTTTTT.

The chain couples TRBV5-1 to TRBJ2-7; D gene ambiguous. Germline V gene sequence: CDR1 SGHRS, CDR2 YFSETQ. The V end lost 6 bases, the J end lost 3 bases, and 7 bases lay between the germline ends. The CDR3 is 11 amino acids. In nucleotides, the CDR3 is TGCGCCAGCAAGGCCAGCTACGAGCAGTACTTC. This codes for CASKASYEQYF.

The V call is TRBV11-1, the J call TRBJ2-7, with D possibly being TRBD1 (5 bases). Trimming removed 6 bases from V and 5 bases from J, with 17 bases in between. The CDR3 is 14 residues long. Per germline, CDR1 SGHAT and CDR2 FQDESV (reference sequence). The CDR3 DNA reads TGTGCCAGCAGTGAAGGACAAGGGTCCCACGAGCAGTACTTC. The encoded protein is CASSEGQGSHEQYF. The full variable domain, its missing parts supplied by reference TRBV11-1 and TRBJ2-7, is EAEVAQSPRYKITEKSQAVAFWCDPISGHATLYWYRQILGQGPELLVQFQDESVVDDSQLPKDRFSAERLKGVDSTLKIQPAELGDSAMYLCASSEGQGSHEQYFGPGTRLTVT.

This clone was recorded a few times. The chain combines TRBV27 with TRBJ2-7; possibly TRBD2 for D (7 bases). There are 14 residues in the CDR3. V dropped 2 bases and J dropped 2 bases, with 10 bases sitting between them. Germline CDR1 is MNHEY and CDR2 is SMNVEV (reference sequence). The CDR3 nucleotides read TGTGCCAGCAGTTTAGCGGGGGACACCTACGAGCAGTACTTC. Protein sequence: CASSLAGDTYEQYF.

J is TRBJ2-7 and V is TRBV4-1, with TRBD2 identical over 10 bases. Germline assignment: CDR1 MGHRA and CDR2 YSYEKL. The CDR3 extends over 17 amino acids. The V and J ends lost 0 bases and 5 bases, in that order; junction bases with no gene match: 10. In DNA form, the CDR3 reads TGCGCCAGCAGCCAAGACAGCGGGAGGGTCGGGGCCCACGAGCAGTACTTC. It codes for CASSQDSGRVGAHEQYF.

This clone was observed a handful of times. V is TRBV7-2 and J is TRBJ1-5, with D hard to call. This CDR3 region has 15 residues. Per germline, CDR1 SGHTA and CDR2 FQGNSA. V lost 1 base, J lost 0 bases, and 7 bases lay in between. The DNA of the CDR3 is TGTGCCAGCAGCTTAGTAGGTGATAGCAATCAGCCCCAGCATTTT. Its protein product is CASSLVGDSNQPQHF.

The sample holds one count of this clone. The rearrangement uses TRBV12-3 or TRBV12-4 and TRBJ2-3; D remains unclear. The V end was cut by 4 bases, the J end by 5 bases, with 4 bases between. The CDR3 sequence is 11 residues long. In DNA form, the CDR3 reads TGTGCCAGCAGTTCGCTAGATACGCAGTATTTT. The encoded protein is CASSSLDTQYF.

The chain combines TRBV7-8 with TRBJ2-2; D gene unclear. There are 14 residues in the CDR3. The germline V gene encodes CDR1 SGHVS and CDR2 FQNEAQ. The germline V and J ends were trimmed by 1 base and 1 base, with 4 bases remaining between them. For the CDR3, the DNA is TGTGCCAGCAGCTTAGTTGGGAACACCGGGGAGCTGTTTTTT. Translating it yields CASSLVGNTGELFF.

This clone was seen more than once but under ten times. The sample has other DNA sequences that encode this CDR3 too. This sequence joins TRBV6-6 and TRBJ1-1, with a weak D call TRBD1 (5 bases). V lost 0 bases and J lost 5, with 7 bases in between. CDR1 and CDR2 from the germline V gene are MNHNY and SVGAGI (reference sequence). The CDR3 has 13 residues. The CDR3 spells CASSYSGVTEAFF. The CDR3 DNA is TGTGCCAGCAGTTACTCGGGGGTTACTGAAGCTTTCTTT.

This chain links TRBV7-3 with TRBJ2-5; D might be TRBD2 (6 bases). The CDR3 covers 16 residues. CDR1 SGHTA and CDR2 FQGTGA come from the germline V gene. Trimming removed 5 bases at V and 5 bases at J, with 21 bases between. The CDR3 loop is CASSPRGRELGETQYF. The CDR3 region has the DNA TGTGCCAGCAGCCCCCGTGGACGGGAGTTGGGGGAGACCCAGTACTTC. Full variable domain (remainder filled in from reference TRBV7-3 and TRBJ2-5): GAGVSQTPSNKVTEKGKYVELRCDPISGHTALYWYRQSLGQGPEFLIYFQGTGAADDSGLPNDRFFAVRPEGSVSTLKIQRTERGDSAVYLCASSPRGRELGETQYFGPGTRLLVL.

V and J are TRBV28 and TRBJ1-4; D gene ambiguous. The V and J ends lost 5 bases and 4 bases respectively, with 11 bases between them. This CDR3 is 14 amino acids long. Germline V gene lookup returns CDR1 MDHEN and CDR2 SYDVKM. CDR3 amino acids: CASSAGRFNEKLFF. In DNA form, the CDR3 reads TGTGCCAGCAGTGCAGGACGGTTTAATGAAAAACTGTTTTTT.

The rearrangement uses TRBV5-1 and TRBJ1-1, with D unclear. V lost 1 base to trimming and J lost 5 bases, with 12 bases between them. The CDR3 length is 14 residues. Per germline, CDR1 SGHRS and CDR2 YFSETQ. Here the CDR3 DNA reads TGCGCCAGCAGCTTGTCTAACCGGGGAACTGAAGCTTTCTTT. Protein: CASSLSNRGTEAFF.

This clone was detected only a few times. The chain joins TRBV19 to TRBJ2-3; 8 nucleotides agree with TRBD2. The CDR3 loop spans 15 amino acids. V lost 4 bases and J lost 2; bases outside the gene matches: 5. The germline CDR1 and CDR2 sequences are LNHDA and SQIVND (reference sequence). CDR3 residues: CASSRSGGHTDTQYF. The CDR3 DNA reads as TGTGCCAGTAGTAGGAGCGGGGGACACACAGATACGCAGTATTTT. Full variable domain (remainder filled in from reference TRBV19 and TRBJ2-3): DGGITQSPKYLFRKEGQNVTLSCEQNLNHDAMYWYRQDPGQGLRLIYYSQIVNDFQKGDIAEGYSVSREKKESFPLTVTSAQKNPTAFYLCASSRSGGHTDTQYFGPGTRLTVL.

Note on this clone: The junction departs from germline at one end; a sequencing error may be responsible. This chain uses TRBV29-1 with TRBJ1-1, with TRBD1 matching 10 bases. This CDR3 contains 9 residues. CDR1 is SQVTM, CDR2 ANQGSEA, per germline. CDR3 nucleotide sequence: TGCAGCGTTGACGGGACAGGGGACTTT. Translation gives CSVDGTGDF.

This chain joins TRBV6-5 and TRBJ2-3; D is perhaps TRBD1 (5 bases). CDR1 and CDR2 from the germline V gene are MNHEY and SVGAGI. Trimming shortened V by 0 bases and J by 7 bases, and 11 bases separated the two germline ends. There are 14 residues in the CDR3. The CDR3 sequence is CASSYSGYRNTQYF. CDR3 nucleotide sequence: TGTGCCAGCAGTTACTCGGGGTACAGGAATACGCAGTATTTT.

The chain is built from TRBV10-3 and TRBJ2-1; a possible D gene is TRBD1 (6 bases). Deletions cut 4 bases from V and 9 bases from J, with 16 bases between. CDR1 is ENHRY, CDR2 SYGVKD, per germline. The CDR3 is made up of 14 amino acids. CDR3 sequence (DNA): TGTGCCATCAGTGGGGACATAGGGCCGAGTGAGCAGTTCTTC. This sequence encodes CAISGDIGPSEQFF.

This chain uses TRBV28 with TRBJ2-1, with 11 bases fitting TRBD2. The J segment lost 3 bases and the V segment lost 5 bases, leaving 9 bases of the junction unmatched. This CDR3 contains 17 residues. The germline CDR1 and CDR2 sequences are MDHEN and SYDVKM. CDR3 loop: CASSLRGLAVFYNEQFF. Written as DNA, the CDR3 is TGTGCCAGCAGTCTGCGGGGACTAGCGGTGTTCTACAATGAGCAGTTCTTC.

This clone was picked up one time. The rearrangement uses TRBV28 and TRBJ1-2, with 9 bases lining up with TRBD1. Looked up from germline, CDR1 is MDHEN and CDR2 is SYDVKM. The ends lost 4 bases at V and 9 bases at J; junction bases unmatched: 9. CDR3 size: 14 residues. CDR3 in DNA: TGTGCCAGCAGTTCCGGGACAGGGCGATCTCGCTACACCTTC. As protein: CASSSGTGRSRYTF.

V and J are TRBV19 and TRBJ1-6, with 7 bases lining up with TRBD1. This CDR3 region has 14 residues. The V and J ends lost 5 bases and 6 bases, in that order; junction bases with no gene match: 4. Germline V CDR1 and CDR2: LNHDA, SQIVND (reference sequence). Here the CDR3 reads CASSHRDSNSPLHF. The DNA of the CDR3 is TGTGCCAGTAGTCACCGGGACAGTAATTCACCCCTCCACTTT.

This chain connects TRBV6-2 or TRBV6-3 to TRBJ2-3, with 7 bases that match TRBD1. After removal of 4 bases from V and 2 bases from J, the junction contained 6 bases not matched to a gene. The CDR3 is 15 amino acids. Germline V lookup: CDR1 MNHEY, CDR2 SVGEGT. The CDR3 spells CASSSGTAVTDTQYF. The CDR3 coding sequence is TGTGCCAGCAGTTCTGGGACAGCTGTCACAGATACGCAGTATTTT.

The chain combines TRBV14 with TRBJ2-3; 8 positions agree with TRBD2. This CDR3 region has 14 residues. Germline CDR1 reads SGHDN; CDR2 reads FVKESK. The trim removed 2 bases at V and 6 bases at J, leaving 4 bases unmatched. The CDR3 here is CASSQFSGADTQYF. CDR3 DNA sequence: TGTGCCAGCAGCCAATTTAGCGGGGCGGATACGCAGTATTTT.

The J gene is TRBJ2-7, the V gene TRBV7-2, with 7 bases fitting TRBD1. The ends lost 5 bases at V and 7 bases at J; junction bases unmatched: 8. The germline V gene has CDR1 SGHTA and CDR2 FQGNSA. CDR3 size: 13 residues. The chain's CDR3 is CASSMDRTGEQYF. CDR3 in DNA: TGTGCCAGCAGCATGGACAGGACTGGAGAGCAGTACTTC.

The chain uses TRBV13 and TRBJ1-2; TRBD1 is a possible D gene (5 bases). CDR1 is PRHDT and CDR2 is FYEKMQ in the germline V gene (reference sequence). The length of the CDR3 is 14 residues. V was cut by 6 bases and J by 9 bases, with 20 bases left in between. CDR3 nucleotide sequence: TGTGCCAGCAGATCACAGGATACCCTCCGGCGCTACACCTTC. This translates into CASRSQDTLRRYTF.

This chain connects TRBV27 to TRBJ1-1; D unclear. Trimming took off 5 bases at V and 6 bases at J, with 16 bases between the two ends. This CDR3 spans 14 amino acids. In germline, CDR1 is MNHEY, CDR2 SMNVEV (reference sequence). CDR3 residues: CASSPRLGSAEAFF. CDR3 nucleotides: TGTGCCAGCAGTCCCAGGTTGGGGAGTGCTGAAGCTTTCTTT.

CDR3: CASRPTGIFGYTF. In DNA, the CDR3 is TGTGCCAGCAGACCGACAGGGATTTTTGGCTACACCTTC. The chain employs TRBV5-6 and TRBJ1-2; 7 positions agree with TRBD1. Germline-derived CDR1 and CDR2 are SGHDT and YYEEEE. J gave up 7 bases and V 5 bases, and 8 bases lay outside the gene matches. The CDR3 spans 13 residues.